This TCR beta chain is from a study of blood T cells in healthy people across ages. Investigators took 8 to 10 milliliters of peripheral blood from every donor. The CDR3 covers 15 residues. V was pared by 6 bases and J by 1 base, with 13 bases between. The use of a sample-barcoded 5' primer and a J-beta primer mix characterized a second PCR of roughly 7 to 11 cycles. One entry per CDR3 protein results from TCRdb running MiXCR on the 5' RACE reads. The sample contains about a million distinct CDR3 sequences, about 48% of which appear only once. The sequence was obtained from a man aged 25-45 years in good health. Sequenced: blood. The chain joins TRBV12-3 or TRBV12-4 to TRBJ2-4, with D possibly TRBD1 on 6 matching bases. The CDR3 region has the DNA TGTGCCAGCAGCTCCCAGGGGAGTGCCAAAAACATTCAGTACTTC. Translating it yields CASSSQGSAKNIQYF.